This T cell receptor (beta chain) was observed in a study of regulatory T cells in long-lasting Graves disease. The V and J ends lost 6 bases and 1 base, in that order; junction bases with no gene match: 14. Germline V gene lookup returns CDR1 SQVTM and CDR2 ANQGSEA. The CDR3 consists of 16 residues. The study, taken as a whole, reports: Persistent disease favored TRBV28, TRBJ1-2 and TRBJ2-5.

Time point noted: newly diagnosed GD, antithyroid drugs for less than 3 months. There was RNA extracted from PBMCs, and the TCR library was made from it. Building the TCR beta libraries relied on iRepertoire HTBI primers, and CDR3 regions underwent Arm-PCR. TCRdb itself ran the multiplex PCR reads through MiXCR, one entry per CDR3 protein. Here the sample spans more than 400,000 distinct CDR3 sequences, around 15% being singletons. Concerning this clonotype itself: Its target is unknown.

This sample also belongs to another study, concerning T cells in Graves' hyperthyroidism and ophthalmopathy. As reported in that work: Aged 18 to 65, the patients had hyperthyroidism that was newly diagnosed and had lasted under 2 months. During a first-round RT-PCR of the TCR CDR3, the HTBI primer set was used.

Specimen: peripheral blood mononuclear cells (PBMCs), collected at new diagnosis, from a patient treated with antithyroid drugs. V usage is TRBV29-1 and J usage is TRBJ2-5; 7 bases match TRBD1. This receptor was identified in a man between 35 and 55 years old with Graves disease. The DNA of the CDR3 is TGCAGCGTCCGAGGACAGGTCCTCTCTCTCCAAGAGACCCAGTACTTC. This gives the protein CSVRGQVLSLQETQYF.